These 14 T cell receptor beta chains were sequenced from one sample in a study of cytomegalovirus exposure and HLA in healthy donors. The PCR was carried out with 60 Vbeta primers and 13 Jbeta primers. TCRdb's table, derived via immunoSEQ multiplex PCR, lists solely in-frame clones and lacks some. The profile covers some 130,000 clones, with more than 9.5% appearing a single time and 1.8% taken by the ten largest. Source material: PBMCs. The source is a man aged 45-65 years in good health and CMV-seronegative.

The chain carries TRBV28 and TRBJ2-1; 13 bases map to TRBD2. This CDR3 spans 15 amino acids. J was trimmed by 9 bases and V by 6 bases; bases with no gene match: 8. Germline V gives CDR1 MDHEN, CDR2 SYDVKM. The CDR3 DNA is TGTGCCAGCAGCTCCGGACTAGCGGGAGTTCTTGAGCAGTTCTTC. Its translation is CASSSGLAGVLEQFF.

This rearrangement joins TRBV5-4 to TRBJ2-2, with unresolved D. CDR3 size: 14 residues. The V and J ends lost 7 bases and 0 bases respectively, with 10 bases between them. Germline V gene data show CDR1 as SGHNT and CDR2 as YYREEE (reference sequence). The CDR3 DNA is TGTGCCAGCTTTAGATTACCGAACACCGGGGAGCTGTTTTTT. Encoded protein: CASFRLPNTGELFF.

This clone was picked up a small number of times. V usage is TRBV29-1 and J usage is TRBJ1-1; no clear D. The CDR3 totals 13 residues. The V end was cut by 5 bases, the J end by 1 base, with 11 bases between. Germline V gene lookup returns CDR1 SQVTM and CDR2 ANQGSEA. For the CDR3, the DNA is TGCAGCGTTTATGATTGGGCGAACACTGAAGCTTTCTTT. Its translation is CSVYDWANTEAFF.

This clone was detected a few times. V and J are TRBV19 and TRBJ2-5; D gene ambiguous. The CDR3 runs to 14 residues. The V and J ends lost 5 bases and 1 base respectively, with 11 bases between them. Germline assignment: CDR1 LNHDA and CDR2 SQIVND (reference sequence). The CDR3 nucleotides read TGTGCCAGTAGTGGAGCCGTCAGCCAAGAGACCCAGTACTTC. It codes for CASSGAVSQETQYF.

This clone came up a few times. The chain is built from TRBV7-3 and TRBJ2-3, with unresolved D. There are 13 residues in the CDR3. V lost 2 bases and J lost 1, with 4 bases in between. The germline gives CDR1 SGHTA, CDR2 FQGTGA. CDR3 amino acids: CASSLHRTDTQYF. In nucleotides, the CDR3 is TGTGCCAGCAGCTTACATCGCACAGATACGCAGTATTTT.

The CDR3 DNA follows: TGTGCCAGCAGCTTGGGTAGAGGGGGCACTGAAGCTTTCTTT. It is translated as CASSLGRGGTEAFF. The V call is TRBV5-4, the J call TRBJ1-1, with D possibly matching TRBD1 (6 bases). Trimming removed 0 bases from V and 4 bases from J, with 10 bases in between. The CDR3 contains 14 residues. Germline CDR1 SGHNT, CDR2 YYREEE (reference sequence).

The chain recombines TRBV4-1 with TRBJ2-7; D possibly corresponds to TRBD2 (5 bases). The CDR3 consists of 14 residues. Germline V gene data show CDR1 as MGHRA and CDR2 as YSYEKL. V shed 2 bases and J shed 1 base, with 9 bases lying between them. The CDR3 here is CASSQYGGSYEQYF. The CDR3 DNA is TGCGCCAGCAGCCAATACGGAGGTTCCTACGAGCAGTACTTC.

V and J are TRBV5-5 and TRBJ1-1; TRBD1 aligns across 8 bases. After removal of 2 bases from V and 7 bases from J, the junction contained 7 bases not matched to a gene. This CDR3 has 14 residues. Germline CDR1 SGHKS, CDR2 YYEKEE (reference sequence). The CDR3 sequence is CASSLPTGGIEAFF. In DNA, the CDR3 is TGTGCCAGCAGCTTACCTACAGGGGGGATTGAAGCTTTCTTT.

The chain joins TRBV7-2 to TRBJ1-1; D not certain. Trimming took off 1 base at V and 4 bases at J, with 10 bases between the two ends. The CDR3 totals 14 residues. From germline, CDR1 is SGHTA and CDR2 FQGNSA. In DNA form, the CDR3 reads TGTGCCAGCAGCTTAGGGGCGGAGGGCACTGAAGCTTTCTTT. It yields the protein CASSLGAEGTEAFF. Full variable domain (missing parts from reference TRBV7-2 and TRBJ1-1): GAGVSQSPSNKVTEKGKDVELRCDPISGHTALYWYRQSLGQGLEFLIYFQGNSAPDKSGLPSDRFSAERTGGSVSTLTIQRTQQEDSAVYLCASSLGAEGTEAFFGQGTRLTVV.

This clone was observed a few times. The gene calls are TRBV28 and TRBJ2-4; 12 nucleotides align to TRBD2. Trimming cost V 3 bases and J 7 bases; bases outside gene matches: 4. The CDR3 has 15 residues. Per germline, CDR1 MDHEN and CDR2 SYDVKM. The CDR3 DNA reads TGTGCCAGCAGTTTGACTAGCGGGGGCCGTAACATTCAGTACTTC. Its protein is CASSLTSGGRNIQYF.

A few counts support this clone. The CDR3 region has the DNA TGTGCCATCAGTGAGTCGATGGGGGGGGCGCAGGTCACCGGGGAGCTGTTTTTT. It codes for CAISESMGGAQVTGELFF. The rearrangement joins TRBV10-3 to TRBJ2-2; tentative D call: TRBD2 (7 bases). Trimming stripped 0 bases from V and 4 bases from J, with 18 bases between. Germline V CDR1 and CDR2: ENHRY, SYGVKD. The length of the CDR3 is 18 residues.

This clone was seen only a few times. The chain's CDR3 is CASSSISGANVLTF. The CDR3 DNA is TGTGCCAGCAGTTCCATCTCTGGGGCCAACGTCCTGACTTTC. The rearrangement uses TRBV2 and TRBJ2-6; D uncertain. CDR3 length equals 14 residues. The V gene lost 5 bases and the J gene lost 0 bases, with 5 bases spanning the gap. Looked up from germline, CDR1 is SNHLY and CDR2 is FYNNEI.

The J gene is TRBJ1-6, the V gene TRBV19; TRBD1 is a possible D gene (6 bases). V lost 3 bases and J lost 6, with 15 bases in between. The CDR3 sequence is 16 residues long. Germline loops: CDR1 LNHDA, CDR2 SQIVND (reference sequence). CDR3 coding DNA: TGTGCCAGTAGTATTACAGGGCCAAGGGGTAATTCACCCCTCCACTTT. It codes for CASSITGPRGNSPLHF. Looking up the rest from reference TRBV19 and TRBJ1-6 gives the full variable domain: DGGITQSPKYLFRKEGQNVTLSCEQNLNHDAMYWYRQDPGQGLRLIYYSQIVNDFQKGDIAEGYSVSREKKESFPLTVTSAQKNPTAFYLCASSITGPRGNSPLHFGNGTRLTVT.

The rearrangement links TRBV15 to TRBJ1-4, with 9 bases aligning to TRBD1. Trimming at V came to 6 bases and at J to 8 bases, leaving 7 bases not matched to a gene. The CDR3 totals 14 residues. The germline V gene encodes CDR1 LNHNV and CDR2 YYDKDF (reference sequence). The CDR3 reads CATSRDRAWEKLFF. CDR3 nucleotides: TGTGCCACCAGTAGGGACAGGGCTTGGGAAAAACTGTTTTTT. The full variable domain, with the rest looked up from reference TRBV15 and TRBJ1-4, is DAMVIQNPRYQVTQFGKPVTLSCSQTLNHNVMYWYQQKSSQAPKLLFHYYDKDFNNEADTPDNFQSRRPNTSFCFLDIRSPGLGDTAMYLCATSRDRAWEKLFFGSGTQLSVL.